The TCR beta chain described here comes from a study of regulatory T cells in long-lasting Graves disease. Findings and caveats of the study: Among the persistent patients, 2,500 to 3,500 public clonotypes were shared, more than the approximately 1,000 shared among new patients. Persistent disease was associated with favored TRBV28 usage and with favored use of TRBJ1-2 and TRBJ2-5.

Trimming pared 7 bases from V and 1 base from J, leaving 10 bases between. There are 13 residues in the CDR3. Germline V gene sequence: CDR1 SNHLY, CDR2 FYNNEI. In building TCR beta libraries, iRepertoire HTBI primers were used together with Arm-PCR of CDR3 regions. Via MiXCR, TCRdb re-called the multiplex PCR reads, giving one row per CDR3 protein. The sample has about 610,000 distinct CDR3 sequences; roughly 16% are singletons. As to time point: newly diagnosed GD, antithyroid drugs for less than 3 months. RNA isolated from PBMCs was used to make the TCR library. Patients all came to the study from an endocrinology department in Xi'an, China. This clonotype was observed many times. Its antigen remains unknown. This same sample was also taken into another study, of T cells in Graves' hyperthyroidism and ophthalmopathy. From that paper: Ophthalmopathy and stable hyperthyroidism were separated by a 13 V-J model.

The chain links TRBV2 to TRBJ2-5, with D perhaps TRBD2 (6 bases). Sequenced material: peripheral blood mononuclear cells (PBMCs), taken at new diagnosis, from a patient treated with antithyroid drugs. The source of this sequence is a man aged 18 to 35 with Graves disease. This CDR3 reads CASKQAGQETQYF. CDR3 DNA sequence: TGTGCCAGCAAGCAAGCGGGCCAAGAGACCCAGTACTTC.